The T cell receptor (beta chain) described here comes from a study of shared clonotypes between healthy human individuals. Findings and limits, study-wide: For sorted subsets, rarefaction showed incomplete sequencing despite large depth.

CDR3 size: 10 residues. V was trimmed by 6 bases and J by 8 bases, leaving 8 bases between them. Germline CDR1 reads SQVTM; CDR2 reads ANQGSEA. Libraries were prepared by immunoSEQ multiplex PCR; TCRdb keeps only in-frame clonotypes and omits some of them. The table shows about 1.5 million clones, with about 98% occurring only once. As for this clone: Antigen unknown.

The sequenced sample consisted of naive CD4+ T cells sorted from blood. The sample's subset: CD45RA+ positively selected. The TCR was taken from a man between 25 and 39 years old in good health. This chain uses TRBV29-1 with TRBJ2-1; possible D gene TRBD1, 6 bases. CDR3 residues: CSVRGYEQFF. In nucleotides, the CDR3 is TGCAGCGTCAGGGGATATGAGCAGTTCTTC.